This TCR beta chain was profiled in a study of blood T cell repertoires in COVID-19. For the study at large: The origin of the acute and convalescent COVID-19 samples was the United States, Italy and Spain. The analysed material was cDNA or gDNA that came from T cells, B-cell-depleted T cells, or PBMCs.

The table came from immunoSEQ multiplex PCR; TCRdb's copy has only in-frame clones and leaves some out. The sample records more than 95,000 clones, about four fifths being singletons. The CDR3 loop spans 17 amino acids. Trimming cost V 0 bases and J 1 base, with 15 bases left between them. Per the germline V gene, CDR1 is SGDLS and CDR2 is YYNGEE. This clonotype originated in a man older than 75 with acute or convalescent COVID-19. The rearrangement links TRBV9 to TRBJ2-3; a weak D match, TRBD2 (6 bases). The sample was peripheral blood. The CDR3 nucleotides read TGTGCCAGCAGCGTAGGTCGACGGGAGCCGGGCACAGATACGCAGTATTTT. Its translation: CASSVGRREPGTDTQYF.